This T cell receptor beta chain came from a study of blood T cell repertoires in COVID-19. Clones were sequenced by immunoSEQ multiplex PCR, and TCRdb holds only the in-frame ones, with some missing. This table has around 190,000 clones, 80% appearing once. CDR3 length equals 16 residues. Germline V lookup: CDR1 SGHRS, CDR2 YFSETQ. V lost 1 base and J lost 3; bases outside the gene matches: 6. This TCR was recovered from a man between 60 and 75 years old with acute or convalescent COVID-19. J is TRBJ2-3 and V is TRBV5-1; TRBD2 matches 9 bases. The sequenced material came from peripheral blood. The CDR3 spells CASSLQAGGGTDTQYF. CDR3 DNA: TGCGCCAGCAGCTTGCAAGCGGGGGGCGGTACAGATACGCAGTATTTT.